This T cell receptor beta chain was identified in a study of shared clonotypes between healthy human individuals. Study details: Plates per donor: three CD4 naive, three CD4 memory, two CD8 naive, one CD8 memory.

Notes on the study in general: Non-shared clonotypes were found to have lower generation probabilities than the clonotypes that were shared by all four of the sorted-subset donors. A limitation of the genetic and exposure-history diversity represented arose from few donors.

CD4+ cells underwent separation, giving CD45RA+ naive and CD45RA-negative memory subsets. Remarks on this clone: Its antigen is still unknown.

Using immunoSEQ multiplex PCR, the repertoire was profiled, and TCRdb retains in-frame clones only, with some absent. The sample holds under 2.5 million clones, 85% to 95% seen once. CDR1 and CDR2 from the germline V gene are MNHNS and SASEGT. V lost 7 bases and J 8 bases, leaving 14 bases between the germline ends. There are 13 residues in the CDR3. The chain uses TRBV6-1 and TRBJ1-4; maybe TRBD1 (6 bases). This clonotype was sampled from a young man in good health. Some clones in this sample may be carry-over from other donors' samples. Material: naive CD4+ T cells from PBMCs. Subset noted: CD45RA+ positively selected. The CDR3 loop reads CASMKDRREKLFF. DNA for the CDR3: TGTGCCAGCATGAAGGACAGACGGGAAAAACTGTTTTTT.